This T cell receptor (beta chain) was captured by sequencing in a study of T cell changes during pregnancy in multiple sclerosis. The method was immunoSEQ multiplex PCR; TCRdb's version includes in-frame clones alone and lacks a portion of them. The sample has under 95,000 clones, about nine tenths seen once. Germline V gene data show CDR1 as LNHDA and CDR2 as SQIVND (reference sequence). The CDR3 runs 13 residues. Trimming took off 5 bases at V and 7 bases at J, with 14 bases between the two ends. The origin of this receptor is a female donor with multiple sclerosis, enrolled in a pregnancy study. The V gene is TRBV19, the J gene TRBJ1-1; TRBD1 is a possible D gene (6 bases). The material sequenced was CD4+ T cells from peripheral blood mononuclear cells, taken before pregnancy. The CDR3 DNA follows: TGTGCCAGTAGTGATCTCCGGGACATTGAAGCTTTCTTT. As protein: CASSDLRDIEAFF.